This T cell receptor beta chain is drawn from a study of T-cell reconstitution after alpha-beta-depleted transplantation in children. Study-level results: Approximately two months post-transplant, alpha-beta T cells reportedly originated from several hundred expanded graft clones. T-cell counts and diversity at one year following transplant were attributed mainly to newly produced T cells.

During its preparation, the TCRbeta library received unique molecular identifiers. MiXCR, run by TCRdb on the PCR reads, gives a single entry per CDR3 protein. The sample includes about 870,000 distinct CDR3 sequences, less than 20% of them seen just once. Comments on this clonotype: Its antigen remains unidentified.

CDR1 and CDR2 (germline): DFQATT, SNEGSKA (reference sequence). V was cut by 0 bases and J by 5 bases, with 22 bases left in between. This CDR3 spans 17 amino acids. This sequence was found in a male patient between 10 and 17 years old who had a stem cell transplant for acute lymphoblastic leukemia, so the T cells may come from the graft donor. The sample was PBMCs, mostly from graft donor cells, taken 360 days after TCRalphabeta/CD19-depleted stem cell transplant. The chain employs TRBV20-1 and TRBJ1-1; D ambiguous. CDR3 region: CSARDPRKGVRRTEAFF. Here the CDR3 DNA reads TGCAGTGCTAGAGACCCCCGGAAGGGAGTGCGGAGGACTGAAGCTTTCTTT.